This TCR beta chain was recovered during a study of blood T cell repertoires in COVID-19. Study-wide context: T cells, B-cell-depleted T cells, or PBMCs provided the cDNA or gDNA that served as material.

Germline CDR1 reads SGHDN; CDR2 reads FVKESK. This CDR3 is 17 amino acids long. V shed 0 bases, J shed 1 base, and the junction held 8 bases outside the gene matches. In the authors' workflow: Estimation of nucleated cell counts relied on the amplification of reference gene primers. TCRdb's table, derived via immunoSEQ multiplex PCR, lists solely in-frame clones and lacks some. V and J calls and clone size are given by that table; D and trimming were obtained from the DNA. The table shows a few hundred thousand clones, with about nine tenths occurring only once. This TCR was sampled from a woman aged 25 to 39 with COVID-19, enrolled during active disease. This sequence joins TRBV14 and TRBJ1-1, with TRBD1 matching over 7 bases. Sequencing was carried out using peripheral blood. The CDR3 protein is CASSQDGGTASNTEAFF. CDR3 in DNA: TGTGCCAGCAGCCAAGATGGGGGGACAGCCTCGAACACTGAAGCTTTCTTT.